A single sample gave rise to the 21 T cell receptor beta chains below, sequenced in a study of blood T cell repertoires in COVID-19. The assay was immunoSEQ multiplex PCR, and TCRdb's table has in-frame clones only and misses some. The profile covers around 250,000 clones, with about 90% appearing a single time and approximately 1.3% taken by the ten largest. The sequencing input was PBMCs or T cells enriched from blood (not recorded which). These receptor sequences come from a human donor in a cohort exposed to, infected with or recovered from COVID-19 (not recorded which). The donor label of this sample is uncertain.

V gene TRBV5-6 combines with J gene TRBJ1-3; weak D call: TRBD1 (5 bases). Trimming left V 2 bases short and J 3 bases short, with 12 bases between. The CDR3 has 15 residues. The germline gives CDR1 SGHDT, CDR2 YYEEEE. This chain's CDR3 is CASSLGQGIGNTIYF. CDR3 in DNA: TGTGCCAGCAGCTTAGGCCAGGGTATTGGAAACACCATATATTTT.

The genes are TRBV4-1 and TRBJ2-1, with 10 bases identical to TRBD2. J lost 6 bases, V lost 4 bases, and 12 bases had no gene match. CDR1 and CDR2 from the germline V gene are MGHRA and YSYEKL. This CDR3 has 17 amino acids. The CDR3 spells CASSRLLAGSLGNEQFF. CDR3 coding DNA: TGCGCCAGCAGCCGGTTACTAGCGGGGAGCCTGGGCAATGAGCAGTTCTTC.

The rearrangement joins TRBV5-4 to TRBJ2-3; a weak D match, TRBD1 (6 bases). Germline-derived CDR1 and CDR2 are SGHNT and YYREEE (reference sequence). V shed 1 base and J shed 4 bases, with 13 bases lying between them. This CDR3 comprises 15 residues. Written as DNA, the CDR3 is TGTGCCAGCAGCTTGACCAGGGGTGGATCAGATACGCAGTATTTT. Its protein is CASSLTRGGSDTQYF.

The J gene is TRBJ1-4, the V gene TRBV27; D is undetermined. Germline V gives CDR1 MNHEY, CDR2 SMNVEV (reference sequence). There are 14 residues in the CDR3. The germline V and J ends were trimmed by 2 bases and 8 bases, with 12 bases remaining between them. CDR3 DNA sequence: TGTGCCAGCAGTTTAAAGTTGACAAGCGAAAAACTGTTTTTT. This sequence encodes CASSLKLTSEKLFF.

The rearrangement uses TRBV7-9 and TRBJ1-1; 9 nucleotides line up with TRBD1. CDR1 and CDR2 (germline): SEHNR, FQNEAQ (reference sequence). The CDR3 contains 13 residues. V dropped 5 bases and J dropped 6; count of bases not matched to a gene: 4. The CDR3: CASSPTGGSEAFF. Written as DNA, the CDR3 is TGTGCCAGCAGCCCGACAGGGGGTTCTGAAGCTTTCTTT.

This rearrangement joins TRBV19 to TRBJ2-1, with 9 bases identical to TRBD1. Germline CDR1 is LNHDA and CDR2 is SQIVND (reference sequence). The CDR3 extends over 17 amino acids. With V trimmed by 6 bases and J by 0 bases, 9 bases remained unmatched. The CDR3 region is CASRDRGWGGSYNEQFF. The CDR3 region has the DNA TGTGCCAGTAGGGACAGGGGTTGGGGGGGCTCCTACAATGAGCAGTTCTTC.

This chain links TRBV7-2 with TRBJ1-2, with 9 bases identical to TRBD1. The J segment lost 6 bases and the V segment lost 5 bases, leaving 7 bases of the junction unmatched. Germline V CDR1 and CDR2: SGHTA, FQGNSA. This CDR3 contains 14 residues. CDR3: CASSTYGTGNGYTF. In DNA, the CDR3 is TGTGCCAGCAGCACATACGGGACAGGGAATGGCTACACCTTC.

CDR3 DNA sequence: TGTGCCACCAGCAAGACAGGGGCTGGAAACACCATATATTTT. Translated: CATSKTGAGNTIYF. The V call is TRBV15, the J call TRBJ1-3, with 8 bases lining up with TRBD1. Trimming at V came to 4 bases and at J to 2 bases, leaving 1 base not matched to a gene. The V gene's germline CDR1 is LNHNV and CDR2 YYDKDF (reference sequence). This CDR3 comprises 14 residues.

The genes are TRBV9 and TRBJ1-1; TRBD1 aligns across 9 bases. V was clipped by 3 bases and J by 1 base; unmatched bases: 4. The V gene's germline CDR1 is SGDLS and CDR2 YYNGEE. The CDR3 spans 15 residues. The CDR3 region has the DNA TGTGCCAGCAGCGGTATGGACAGGGGGAACACTGAAGCTTTCTTT. This gives the protein CASSGMDRGNTEAFF. The whole variable domain, remainder taken from reference TRBV9 and TRBJ1-1, is DSGVTQTPKHLITATGQRVTLRCSPRSGDLSVYWYQQSLDQGLQFLIQYYNGEERAKGNILERFSAQQFPDLHSELNLSSLELGDSALYFCASSGMDRGNTEAFFGQGTRLTVV.

V and J are TRBV5-1 and TRBJ1-3; TRBD1 aligns across 8 bases. The CDR3 totals 14 residues. The trim removed 4 bases at V and 5 bases at J, leaving 5 bases unmatched. The germline gives CDR1 SGHRS, CDR2 YFSETQ. CDR3 DNA sequence: TGCGCCAGCAGCCCGGGACAGGCACGAAACACCATATATTTT. Protein sequence: CASSPGQARNTIYF.

The chain carries TRBV18 and TRBJ2-3; D gene ambiguous. Looked up from germline, CDR1 is KGHSH and CDR2 is LQKENI. The CDR3 is made up of 15 amino acids. With 2 bases removed from V and 0 bases from J, the gap between germline ends came to 9 bases. CDR3 in amino acids: CASSPFEASTDTQYF. The CDR3 DNA follows: TGTGCCAGCTCACCATTTGAGGCGAGCACAGATACGCAGTATTTT.

The gene calls are TRBV5-1 and TRBJ1-2, with D possibly being TRBD1 (6 bases). CDR3 length: 15 amino acids. Germline CDR1 and CDR2: SGHRS and YFSETQ. The germline V and J ends were trimmed by 2 bases and 4 bases, with 15 bases remaining between them. CDR3 bases: TGCGCCAGCAGCTTCGAGGTGGACAGTCCCTATGGCTACACCTTC. Protein: CASSFEVDSPYGYTF. The variable domain in full, with the rest retrieved from reference TRBV5-1 and TRBJ1-2, is KAGVTQTPRYLIKTRGQQVTLSCSPISGHRSVSWYQQTPGQGLQFLFEYFSETQRNKGNFPGRFSGRQFSNSRSEMNVSTLELGDSALYLCASSFEVDSPYGYTFGSGTRLTVV.

The rearrangement uses TRBV12-3 or TRBV12-4 and TRBJ1-2; no clear D. The length of the CDR3 is 13 residues. V lost 6 bases to trimming and J lost 3 bases, with 11 bases between them. CDR3 sequence reads: CASSHGIDYGYTF. CDR3 sequence (DNA): TGTGCCAGCAGCCACGGGATCGACTATGGCTACACCTTC.

V gene TRBV19 combines with J gene TRBJ1-5; unclear D gene. Germline assignment: CDR1 LNHDA and CDR2 SQIVND (reference sequence). CDR3 length equals 14 residues. V shed 1 base and J shed 5 bases, with 9 bases lying between them. CDR3 in DNA: TGTGCCAGTAGTATAGCGGGATGGGATCAGCCCCAGCATTTT. Translating it yields CASSIAGWDQPQHF.

This sequence joins TRBV7-2 and TRBJ1-6; D is uncertain. Per germline, CDR1 SGHTA and CDR2 FQGNSA. V was cut by 5 bases and J by 6 bases, with 11 bases left in between. This CDR3 has 14 residues. The CDR3 sequence: CASSPQTVNSPLHF. CDR3 bases: TGTGCCAGCAGCCCACAGACGGTTAATTCACCCCTCCACTTT.

This chain uses TRBV27 with TRBJ2-7, with 9 bases matching TRBD1. The V gene's germline CDR1 is MNHEY and CDR2 SMNVEV (reference sequence). CDR3 length: 13 residues. Trimming took 5 bases from V and 3 from J; bases not matched to a gene: 2. The CDR3, as DNA: TGTGCCAGCAGTCGACAGGGGGTCTACGAGCAGTACTTC. Translated: CASSRQGVYEQYF.

This chain joins TRBV3-1 (or the pseudogene TRBV3-2) and TRBJ1-5; D is uncertain. The CDR3 runs 14 residues. With 0 bases removed from V and 6 bases from J, the gap between germline ends came to 9 bases. Germline assignment: CDR1 LGHDT and CDR2 YNNKEL (reference sequence). The CDR3 bases are TGTGCCAGCAGCCAAGATCCGAGTGTTCAGCCCCAGCATTTT. Residues: CASSQDPSVQPQHF.

The chain employs TRBV27 and TRBJ1-6, with D tentatively TRBD1 (6 bases). The CDR3 runs to 15 residues. Trimming stripped 1 base from V and 10 bases from J, with 14 bases between. CDR1 and CDR2 (germline): MNHEY, SMNVEV (reference sequence). CDR3 bases: TGTGCCAGCAGTTTATTTACGGGGGGCGGATCACCCCTCCACTTT. Translating it yields CASSLFTGGGSPLHF.

The chain uses TRBV7-2 and TRBJ2-1; 8 bases are shared with TRBD2. Germline CDR1 is SGHTA and CDR2 is FQGNSA. V gave up 2 bases and J gave up 6 bases; unmatched junction bases: 9. This CDR3 has 16 residues. In DNA form, the CDR3 reads TGTGCCAGCAGCTTAACTTCGGGGGGGAGGTTCAATGAGCAGTTCTTC. Encoded protein: CASSLTSGGRFNEQFF.

This clone was counted once. This sequence joins TRBV14 and TRBJ2-5; TRBD2 matches at 7 bases. The ends lost 4 bases at V and 3 bases at J; junction bases unmatched: 2. Germline CDR1 SGHDN, CDR2 FVKESK. The CDR3 has 13 residues. CDR3 in DNA: TGTGCCAGCAGCCCCGCGGGGGAAGAGACCCAGTACTTC. Amino acid sequence: CASSPAGEETQYF.

This rearrangement joins TRBV27 to TRBJ2-7; TRBD1 might be the D (5 bases). The V gene lost 2 bases and the J gene lost 4 bases, with 12 bases spanning the gap. Germline V gene sequence: CDR1 MNHEY, CDR2 SMNVEV (reference sequence). There are 14 residues in the CDR3. The DNA of the CDR3 is TGTGCCAGCAGTTTAGTGGGGCCCTGGTACGAGCAGTACTTC. It specifies CASSLVGPWYEQYF.